This T cell receptor beta chain came from a study of blood T cell repertoires in COVID-19. For the study at large: Italy, Spain and the United States were the sources of the convalescent and acute COVID-19 samples. PBMCs, B-cell-depleted T cells, or T cells were the source of the cDNA or gDNA that made up the material.

The repertoire was sequenced with immunoSEQ multiplex PCR; TCRdb's copy has only in-frame clones and lacks some. The data contain about 250,000 clones, 86% of them singletons. Germline V gives CDR1 SGHRS, CDR2 YFSETQ. CDR3 length equals 12 residues. Between the trimmed V and J ends, which lost 5 bases and 5 bases, there was a span of 10 bases. The sequencing input was peripheral blood. This clonotype originated in a woman aged 60-70 years who had recovered from COVID-19. V is TRBV5-1 and J is TRBJ2-5, with no clear D. CDR3 sequence (DNA): TGCGCCAGCAGTACCGACTTGGAGACCCAGTACTTC. Translating it yields CASSTDLETQYF.